This T cell receptor beta chain is from a study of blood T cells in healthy people across ages (dated by TCRdb to between 2014 and 2016). For the study in its entirety: In model experiments, template switching captured roughly one uniquely barcoded TCR beta cDNA molecule for every two T cells. Using deep sequencing normalized with unique cDNA molecular identifiers, the study measured how TCR beta repertoire diversity changes with age. The donors were split into four age groups: young (average 16 years), middle-aged (39), aged (roughly 68) and long-lived (over 75). Using the same blood draw, the study looked at two additional independent replicas of 1 million unique cDNA reads for two donors, one aged 18 to 30 and the other aged 80 or older. Beyond this particular receptor, the publication reports: Estimates of total diversity based on one million sequenced T cells were considered lower bounds and underestimates. Because donor CMV infection status was unknown, age-related changes in expanded clonotypes were potentially confounded. Compared with the aged group, more naive CD4+ T cells, fewer expanded clones and increased TCR diversity were shown by the long-lived group, suggesting age selection. Because profiling used bulk unsorted PBMCs, naive and antigen-experienced compartments could not be compared conclusively. As age increased, observed TCR beta diversity per million T cells dropped in a roughly linear way, and a significant reduction was already evident by age 40. The percentage of naive T cells measured by flow cytometry correlated strongly with observed TCR beta diversity.

Concerning this clonotype itself: Its antigen is unknown. Base qualities are not provided; no much larger clone lies one nucleotide away.

The approximately 41 donors, aged roughly 6 to 90 years, were systemically healthy Caucasian individuals from Russia. Each donor gave around 9.5 milliliters of peripheral blood, collected into EDTA-treated Vacutainer tubes. PBMCs were isolated by Ficoll-Paque density-gradient centrifugation, with at least 7 million obtained per sample. Total RNA was extracted from PBMCs with Trizol reagent, with at least 6 micrograms obtained per sample. The percentages of naive CD45RAhigh/CD27high T cells were determined by flow cytometry on a PBMC aliquot from every donor. Relative to germline, V is missing 2 bases and J is missing 12 bases, with 13 bases of the junction outside any gene match. Inclusive of the bounding cysteine and phenylalanine, the CDR3 is 14 residues long. The kept DNA is CDR3 alone, 42 bases in frame from the first base. Based on the germline V gene, the CDR1 and CDR2 sequences are MNHNS and SASEGT.

Receptors were amplified or captured by 5' RACE. Sequenced on an Illumina HiSeq 2500. A second PCR of about 6 to 12 cycles was run with a J-beta primer mix and a sample-barcoded 5' primer. A unique molecular identifier was introduced onto each TCR beta cDNA molecule by a template-switch 5' adaptor carrying 12 random nucleotides. Each sample yielded at least 2.5 million CDR3-containing paired-end reads. First-strand cDNA was synthesized from all RNA with the Mint cDNA synthesis kit, primed by a TRBC-specific oligonucleotide. Following uracil-DNA glycosylase treatment, all cDNA underwent a first 18-cycle PCR with the universal primers M1SS and BC2_uni_R. The published analysis was carried out like this. For normalization, 1 million high-quality reads were randomly selected from each sample, with every read carrying a distinct molecular identifier. Instead of being binned into consensus sequences, reads with shared molecular identifiers were discarded. MiTCR, run with a Q25 quality threshold and the strictest error-elimination algorithm, handled CDR3 identification, clonotype clustering and error correction. A nonparametric unseen species model with Euler transformation was used to estimate lower-bound total TCR beta diversity. TCRdb handled the public reads itself, with Q25 trimming in fastp and clone calling in MiXCR, and kept productive beta chains. Records with the same CDR3 protein are collapsed into one entry carrying the most frequent genes and DNA. The V and J calls here are based on TCRdb, not the publication. Counted in this sample were nearly 800,000 distinct CDR3 sequences; 20% to 25% of them appeared once. Approximately 4% of the sample is taken by the ten largest.

These data were likewise used in another study, on T cells of mothers and their children. Taken from the second paper: Nine systemically healthy Caucasian individuals served as donors, namely three mothers together with their six children. cDNA synthesis used all of the extracted RNA, with approximately 1.6 ug of RNA in each 15 ul reaction. Sample barcodes and 2-4 random nucleotides were added via the M1S primer in the second PCR. Over 8 million TCR beta CDR3 reads were obtained for each mother, and millions of reads were obtained for each child. Thymic selection similarly shapes TCR recombination output in related and unrelated pairs, with minor effect from inherited differences. Normalized repertoire overlap was always slightly but never significantly higher in related than unrelated mother-child pairs. Persistent microchimeric T cell clones were not detected, at a sensitivity of 95 to 100 clones per million clonotypes. Deep NGS was used in the study to compare the TCR beta repertoires of mothers and children and to look for features that separate related mother-child pairs from unrelated individuals. On average, the children were roughly 10 +/- 4 years old, while the mothers were about 37 +/- 4 years old. After adapters were ligated using NEBNext reagents, the libraries underwent 100+100 nt paired-end sequencing on an Illumina HiSeq 2000. To prevent cross-contamination, the mother and child libraries were prepared one month apart and sequenced in separate runs. For each donor, between about 450,000 and 2,300,000 distinct TCR beta clonotypes were identified. Naive TCR beta clonotypes were estimated from low-frequency clonotypes matched to each donor's FACS-determined naive share, without sorting.

Sequenced material: blood. The sequence derives from a boy between 10 and 17 years old in good health. The V and J segments used are TRBV6-1 and TRBJ2-7; TRBD1 agrees with 7 junctional bases. Here is the DNA: TGTGCCAGCAGTGAAATTAACCGGGACAGCGTCAGGTACTTC. Its amino acids are CASSEINRDSVRYF.